This T cell receptor (beta chain) is drawn from a study of T cells after yellow fever vaccination. Across the study: Fractions of low cell number were prepared using SMART-Seq v4 Ultra Low Input.

Germline CDR1 is WNHNN and CDR2 is SYGVQD (reference sequence). The CDR3 consists of 16 residues. Trimming at V came to 7 bases and at J to 6 bases, leaving 14 bases not matched to a gene. Findings and limits, study-wide: Clones from primary vaccination mostly reappeared after the booster (less than 98% CD4, over 85% CD8). Sorted repertoires could include abundant contaminating clonotypes from bulk cells.

This clonotype has at least ten counts. Its antigen is undetermined. As TCR cDNA was made by 5'RACE template switching, a universal primer site and UMIs were added. In TCRdb, the 5' RACE reads were re-called with MiXCR into one record per CDR3 protein. The repertoire holds some 70,000 distinct CDR3 sequences, with about 7% as singletons. The gene calls are TRBV10-1 and TRBJ1-5; TRBD1 aligns across 8 bases. This sequence originates from a man aged 18 to 30 who received the YFV17D yellow fever vaccine. Sequences were derived from CD8+ T cells sorted from PBMCs, sampled approximately 47 days after the first yellow fever vaccination. In DNA, the CDR3 is TGCGCCAGCACCATCCCCCCAGGGGGCCTGGGTCAGCCCCAGCATTTT. Protein sequence: CASTIPPGGLGQPQHF.